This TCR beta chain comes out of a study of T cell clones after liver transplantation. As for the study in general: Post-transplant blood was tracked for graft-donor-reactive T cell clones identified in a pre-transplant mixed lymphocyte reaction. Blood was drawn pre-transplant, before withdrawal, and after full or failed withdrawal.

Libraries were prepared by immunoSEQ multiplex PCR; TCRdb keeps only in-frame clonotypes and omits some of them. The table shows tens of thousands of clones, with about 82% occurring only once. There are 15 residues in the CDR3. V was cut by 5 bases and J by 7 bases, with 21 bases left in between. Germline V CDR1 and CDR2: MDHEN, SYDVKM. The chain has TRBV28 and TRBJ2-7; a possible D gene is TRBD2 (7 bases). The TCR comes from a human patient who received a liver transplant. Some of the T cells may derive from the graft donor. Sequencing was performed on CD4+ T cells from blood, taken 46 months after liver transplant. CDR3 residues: CASSAPRGGSEEQYF. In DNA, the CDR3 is TGTGCCAGCAGTGCCCCGAGGGGGGGGTCGGAGGAGCAGTACTTC.